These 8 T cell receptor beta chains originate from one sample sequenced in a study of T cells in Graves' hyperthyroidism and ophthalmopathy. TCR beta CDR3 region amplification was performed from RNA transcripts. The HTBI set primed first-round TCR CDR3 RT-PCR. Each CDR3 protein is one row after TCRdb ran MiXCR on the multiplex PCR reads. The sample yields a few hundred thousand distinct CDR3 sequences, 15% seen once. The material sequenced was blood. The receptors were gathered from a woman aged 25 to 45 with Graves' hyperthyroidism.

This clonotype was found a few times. CDR3 sequence reads: CASSYGWGGGDTQYF. The CDR3 region has the DNA TGTGCCAGCAGTTACGGGTGGGGGGGGGGAGATACGCAGTATTTT. J is TRBJ2-3 and V is TRBV6-2 or TRBV6-3; 7 bases align to TRBD2. The CDR3 is 15 amino acids. The V and J ends lost 2 bases and 5 bases, in that order; junction bases with no gene match: 7. Germline V gene lookup returns CDR1 MNHEY and CDR2 SVGEGT.

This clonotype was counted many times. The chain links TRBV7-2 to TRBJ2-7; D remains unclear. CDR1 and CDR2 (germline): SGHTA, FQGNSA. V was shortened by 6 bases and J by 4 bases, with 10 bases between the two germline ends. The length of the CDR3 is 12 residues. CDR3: CASSIHEYEQYF. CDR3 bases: TGTGCCAGCAGTATCCATGAGTACGAGCAGTACTTC.

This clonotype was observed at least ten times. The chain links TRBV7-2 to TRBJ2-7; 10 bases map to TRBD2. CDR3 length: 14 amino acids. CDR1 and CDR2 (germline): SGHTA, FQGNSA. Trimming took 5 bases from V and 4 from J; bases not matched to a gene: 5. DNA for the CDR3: TGTGCCAGCAGCCCTAGCGGGAGCGGATACGAGCAGTACTTC. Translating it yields CASSPSGSGYEQYF.

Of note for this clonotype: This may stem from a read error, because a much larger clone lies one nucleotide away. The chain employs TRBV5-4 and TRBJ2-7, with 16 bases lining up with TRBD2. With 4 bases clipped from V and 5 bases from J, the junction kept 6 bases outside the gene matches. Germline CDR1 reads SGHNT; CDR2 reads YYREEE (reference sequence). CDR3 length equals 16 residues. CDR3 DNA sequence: TGTGCCAGCAGCCGGGGACTAGCGGGAGGGTGGGACGAGCAGTACTTC. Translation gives CASSRGLAGGWDEQYF.

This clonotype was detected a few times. This chain's CDR3 is CASSESGGTYEQYF. CDR3 DNA: TGTGCCAGCAGTGAATCAGGCGGGACCTACGAGCAGTACTTC. The chain carries TRBV6-1 and TRBJ2-7, with D perhaps TRBD2 (6 bases). Germline V gene data show CDR1 as MNHNS and CDR2 as SASEGT. The CDR3 spans 14 residues. The V end lost 2 bases, the J end lost 2 bases, and 10 bases lay between the germline ends.

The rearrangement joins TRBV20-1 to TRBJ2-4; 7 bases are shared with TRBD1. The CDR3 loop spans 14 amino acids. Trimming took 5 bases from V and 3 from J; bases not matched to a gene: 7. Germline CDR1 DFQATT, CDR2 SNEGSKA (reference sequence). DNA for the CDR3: TGCAGTGCTGAGAGAGGGGGCGGCAAAAACATTCAGTACTTC. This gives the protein CSAERGGGKNIQYF.

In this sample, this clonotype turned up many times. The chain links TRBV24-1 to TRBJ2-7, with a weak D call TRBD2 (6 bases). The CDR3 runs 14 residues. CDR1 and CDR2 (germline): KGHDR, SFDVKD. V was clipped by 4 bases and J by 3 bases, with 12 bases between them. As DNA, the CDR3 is TGTGCCACCAGTGACCCCGGGAGAGACTACGAGCAGTACTTC. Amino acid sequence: CATSDPGRDYEQYF.

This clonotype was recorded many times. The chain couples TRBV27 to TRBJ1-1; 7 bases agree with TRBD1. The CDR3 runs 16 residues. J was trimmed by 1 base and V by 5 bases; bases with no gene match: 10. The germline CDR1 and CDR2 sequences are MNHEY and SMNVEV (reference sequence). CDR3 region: CASSPQEGATNTEAFF. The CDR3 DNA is TGTGCCAGCAGTCCTCAGGAGGGGGCCACGAACACTGAAGCTTTCTTT.